Sequencing of this T cell receptor beta chain was carried out in a study of shared clonotypes between healthy human individuals. Whole-study context: A couple of female and three male donors aged 18 to 49 were enrolled. Study-wide points: Naive CD4 clonotypes overlapped across a handful of donors at roughly 5%.

The germline V gene encodes CDR1 MDHEN and CDR2 SYDVKM. The trim removed 6 bases at V and 2 bases at J, leaving 5 bases unmatched. The CDR3 contains 14 residues. Libraries were prepared by immunoSEQ multiplex PCR; TCRdb keeps only in-frame clonotypes and omits some of them. The sample holds some 2.4 million clones, over 85% seen once. Details on this clone: The antigen is unknown. Additional DNA sequences in this sample encode the identical CDR3.

The specimen was naive CD4+ T cells from PBMCs. Subset denoted: CD45RA+ positively selected. This receptor was taken from a man aged 18 to 35 in good health. Some clones in this sample may be carry-over from other donors' samples. V usage is TRBV28 and J usage is TRBJ1-1; 8 bases line up with TRBD1. DNA for the CDR3: TGTGCCAGCAGCTCTGGACAGGGCAACACTGAAGCTTTCTTT. It encodes CASSSGQGNTEAFF.